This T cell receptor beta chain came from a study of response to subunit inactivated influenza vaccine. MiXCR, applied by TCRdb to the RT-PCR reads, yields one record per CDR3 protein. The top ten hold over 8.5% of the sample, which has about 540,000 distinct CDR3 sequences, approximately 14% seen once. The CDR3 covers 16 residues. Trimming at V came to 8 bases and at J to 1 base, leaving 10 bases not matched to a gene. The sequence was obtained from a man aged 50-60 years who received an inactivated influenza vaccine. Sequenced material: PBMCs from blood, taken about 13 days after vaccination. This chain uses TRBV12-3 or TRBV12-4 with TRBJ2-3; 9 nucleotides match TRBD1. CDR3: CASARGRDRGTDTQYF. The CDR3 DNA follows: TGTGCCAGCGCCCGCGGCCGGGACAGGGGCACAGATACGCAGTATTTT.